This T cell receptor (beta chain) was sequenced in a study of cytomegalovirus exposure and HLA in healthy donors. Across the study: From HLA-typed donors, an early data release held roughly 89 million unique TCRs.

Per the germline V gene, CDR1 is GTSNPN and CDR2 is SVGIG (reference sequence). Losses at the gene ends were 3 bases for V and 7 bases for J; bases not matched to a gene: 3. The CDR3 length is 13 residues. Amplification used 60 Vbeta primers and 13 Jbeta primers. TCRdb's copy holds only in-frame clones and misses some; the assay was immunoSEQ multiplex PCR. In the table there are about 140,000 clones, about 86% of which are singletons. General study results and limits: Relative to equally common others, HLA-associated TCR beta chains showed greater clonal expansion in a later analysis. Sequencing probably produced one cluster of sequence variants that were highly shared. Association of a missense DCLRE1C variant with TCR beta V- and J-gene trimming was reported in a later analysis.

A remark on this clone: Its antigen is not identified.

The sequenced material came from PBMCs. The source is a man between 40 and 49 years old in good health and CMV-seropositive. This chain connects TRBV30 to TRBJ1-6; 7 positions agree with TRBD1. In nucleotides, the CDR3 is TGTGCCTGGAGGGGACAGTACAATTCACCCCTCCACTTT. Its protein is CAWRGQYNSPLHF.